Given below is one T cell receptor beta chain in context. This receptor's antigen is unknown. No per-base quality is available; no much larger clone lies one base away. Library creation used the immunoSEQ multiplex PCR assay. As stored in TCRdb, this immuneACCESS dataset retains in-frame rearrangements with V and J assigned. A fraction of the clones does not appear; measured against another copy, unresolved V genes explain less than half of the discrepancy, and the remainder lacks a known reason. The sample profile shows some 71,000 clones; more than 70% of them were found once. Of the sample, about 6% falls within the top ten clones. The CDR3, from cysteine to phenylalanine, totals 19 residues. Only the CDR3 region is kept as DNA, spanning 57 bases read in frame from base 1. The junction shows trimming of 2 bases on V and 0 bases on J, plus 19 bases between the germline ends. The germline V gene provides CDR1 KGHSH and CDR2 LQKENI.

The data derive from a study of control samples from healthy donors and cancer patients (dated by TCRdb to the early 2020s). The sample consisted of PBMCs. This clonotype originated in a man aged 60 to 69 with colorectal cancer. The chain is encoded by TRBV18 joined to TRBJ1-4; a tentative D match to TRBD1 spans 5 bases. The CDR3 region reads CASSPRPQGFGSTNEKLFF. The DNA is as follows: TGTGCCAGCTCACCAAGGCCCCAGGGCTTTGGCTCAACTAATGAAAAACTGTTTTTT.